This TCR beta chain was sequenced for a study of blood T cell repertoires in COVID-19. About the study: COVID-19 samples collected from the United States, Italy and Spain covered acute and convalescent phases. From T cells, B-cell-depleted T cells, or PBMCs came the material, which was cDNA or gDNA.

The table lists this clone with a few counts. CDR3 length: 13 amino acids. V lost 6 bases to trimming and J lost 13 bases; unmatched junction nucleotides: 11. How the authors handled the data: For nucleated cells, counts were estimated from reference gene primer amplification. Libraries were prepared by immunoSEQ multiplex PCR; TCRdb keeps only in-frame clonotypes and omits some of them. V, J and clone size were drawn from that table, and D and trimming were deduced from the DNA. The top ten hold about an eighth of the sample, which has around 95,000 clones, roughly 79% seen once. Sequencing was carried out using peripheral blood. The chain joins TRBV12-3 or TRBV12-4 to TRBJ2-2; 7 bases line up with TRBD1. The sequence was collected from a woman in her 70s with acute or convalescent COVID-19. The CDR3 DNA sequence: TGTGCCAGCAGCCTCCAACAGGGGAAGGGGCTGTTTTTT. Protein sequence: CASSLQQGKGLFF.